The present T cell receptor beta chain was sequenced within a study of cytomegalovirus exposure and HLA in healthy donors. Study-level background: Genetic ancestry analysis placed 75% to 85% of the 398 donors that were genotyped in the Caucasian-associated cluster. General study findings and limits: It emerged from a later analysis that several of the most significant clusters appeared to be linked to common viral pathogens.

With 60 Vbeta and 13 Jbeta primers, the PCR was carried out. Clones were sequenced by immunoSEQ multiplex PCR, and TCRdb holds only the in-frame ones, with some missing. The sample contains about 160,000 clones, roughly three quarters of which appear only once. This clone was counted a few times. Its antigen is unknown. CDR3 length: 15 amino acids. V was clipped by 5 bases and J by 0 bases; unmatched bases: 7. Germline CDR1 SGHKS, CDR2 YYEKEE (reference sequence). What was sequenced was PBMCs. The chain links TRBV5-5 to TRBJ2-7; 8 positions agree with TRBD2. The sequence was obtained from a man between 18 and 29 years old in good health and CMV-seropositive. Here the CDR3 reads CASSSGLAVSYEQYF. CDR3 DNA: TGTGCCAGCAGTAGTGGACTAGCCGTCTCCTACGAGCAGTACTTC.